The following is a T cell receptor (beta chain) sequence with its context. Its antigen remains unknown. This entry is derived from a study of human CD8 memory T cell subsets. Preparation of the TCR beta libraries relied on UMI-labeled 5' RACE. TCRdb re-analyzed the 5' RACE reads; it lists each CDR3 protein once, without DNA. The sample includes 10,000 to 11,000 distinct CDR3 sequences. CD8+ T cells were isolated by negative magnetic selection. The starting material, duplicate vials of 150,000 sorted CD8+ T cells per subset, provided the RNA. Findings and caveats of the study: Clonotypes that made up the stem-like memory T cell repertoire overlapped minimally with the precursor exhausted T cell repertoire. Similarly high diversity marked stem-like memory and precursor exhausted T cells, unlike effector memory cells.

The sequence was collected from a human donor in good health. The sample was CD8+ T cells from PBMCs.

CDR3 region: CASSYFRANEQFF. V gene TRBV6-2 or TRBV6-3 combines with J gene TRBJ2-1. CDR1 is MNHEY, CDR2 SVGEGT, per germline. The CDR3 has 13 residues.